Below are 9 T cell receptor beta chains sequenced from a single sample in a study of T cell repertoires in cytomegalovirus infection. TCRdb passed the reads through MiXCR, listing each CDR3 protein once. The sample has 170,000 or so distinct CDR3 sequences; about a sixth are singletons. Sequenced material: CD8+ T cells from PBMCs. Every receptor here comes from a human donor in good health (CMV status not recorded). Some clones in this sample may be carry-over from other donors' samples.

This clonotype was found many times. The chain joins TRBV7-9 to TRBJ2-1, with TRBD1 as a possible D gene (6 bases). The CDR3 runs 12 residues. Looked up from germline, CDR1 is SEHNR and CDR2 is FQNEAQ (reference sequence). V was pared by 5 bases and J by 5 bases, with 7 bases between. Here the CDR3 reads CASSRQDNEQFF. CDR3 in DNA: TGTGCCAGCAGCCGACAGGACAATGAGCAGTTCTTC.

J is TRBJ2-6 and V is TRBV28; maybe TRBD2 (6 bases). In germline, CDR1 is MDHEN, CDR2 SYDVKM. CDR3 length: 19 residues. The germline V and J ends were trimmed by 5 bases and 2 bases, with 22 bases remaining between them. DNA of the CDR3: TGTGCCAGCAGTACCGCTGTTCTTTGGGCGGGGACTGGGGCCAACGTCCTGACTTTC. Protein sequence: CASSTAVLWAGTGANVLTF.

Only a few counts were recorded for this clonotype. The J gene is TRBJ2-2, the V gene TRBV19; D is unclear. V was cut by 3 bases and J by 7 bases, with 3 bases left in between. CDR1 and CDR2 from the germline V gene are LNHDA and SQIVND (reference sequence). This CDR3 contains 11 residues. The chain's CDR3 is CASSMFGELFF. CDR3 in DNA: TGTGCCAGTAGTATGTTCGGGGAGCTGTTTTTT.

The J gene is TRBJ2-1, the V gene TRBV20-1; TRBD1 aligns across 8 bases. The V segment lost 0 bases and the J segment 4 bases; nucleotides outside the gene matches: 8. The CDR3 has 16 amino acids. Germline V gene sequence: CDR1 DFQATT, CDR2 SNEGSKA (reference sequence). The CDR3 sequence: CSAREPLTGEYNEQFF. CDR3 sequence (DNA): TGCAGTGCTAGAGAGCCCCTGACAGGGGAATACAATGAGCAGTTCTTC.

This clonotype has a handful of counts. This sequence joins TRBV28 and TRBJ2-7; 8 nucleotides align to TRBD1. With 6 bases clipped from V and 2 bases from J, the junction kept 18 bases outside the gene matches. The V gene's germline CDR1 is MDHEN and CDR2 SYDVKM. This CDR3 contains 18 residues. The CDR3 nucleotides are TGTGCCAGCAGCCCCTACGACGGGGGAGGACAGGGTGCCTACGAGCAGTACTTC. Its protein is CASSPYDGGGQGAYEQYF. The variable domain in full, with the rest retrieved from reference TRBV28 and TRBJ2-7, is DVKVTQSSRYLVKRTGEKVFLECVQDMDHENMFWYRQDPGLGLRLIYFSYDVKMKEKGDIPEGYSVSREKKERFSLILESASTNQTSMYLCASSPYDGGGQGAYEQYFGPGTRLTVT.

This clonotype was seen only a few times. The chain recombines TRBV20-1 with TRBJ2-1; 7 bases map to TRBD1. The germline gives CDR1 DFQATT, CDR2 SNEGSKA (reference sequence). V lost 2 bases, J lost 7 bases, and 17 bases stayed unmatched. The CDR3 extends over 17 amino acids. Written as DNA, the CDR3 is TGCAGTGCTAGACCCCGCGAGGGGGCCAAAATCTCGAATGAGCAGTTCTTC. Translation gives CSARPREGAKISNEQFF.

Comment on this clonotype: A junction end diverges from the germline sequence, so it may reflect a read error. The chain combines TRBV6-2 or TRBV6-3 with TRBJ2-3, with D tentatively TRBD1 or TRBD2 (5 bases each). In germline, CDR1 is MNHEY, CDR2 SVGEGT. This CDR3 is built from 15 residues. The CDR3 loop is CARSPDRDDTDTQYF. CDR3 nucleotide sequence: TGTGCCCGCAGCCCGGACCGGGACGACACAGATACGCAGTATTTT.

The gene calls are TRBV4-1 and TRBJ1-2; D unclear. Trimming shortened V by 4 bases and J by 8 bases, and 14 bases separated the two germline ends. The CDR3 covers 13 residues. Germline V CDR1 and CDR2: MGHRA, YSYEKL. CDR3 DNA sequence: TGCGCCAGCAGCCTCGGACGTGGGGAGGGCTACACCTTC. This sequence encodes CASSLGRGEGYTF.

J is TRBJ1-2 and V is TRBV30; D is unclear. The V end was cut by 7 bases, the J end by 4 bases, with 13 bases between. The CDR3 extends over 12 amino acids. Germline CDR1 and CDR2: GTSNPN and SVGIG (reference sequence). CDR3 sequence reads: CALNFIGYGYTF. The DNA for the CDR3 is TGTGCCTTGAACTTCATAGGCTATGGCTACACCTTC. The complete variable domain, with remaining parts taken from reference TRBV30 and TRBJ1-2, reads SQTIHQWPATLVQPVGSPLSLECTVEGTSNPNLYWYRQAAGRGLQLLFYSVGIGQISSEVPQNLSASRPQDRQFILSSKKLLLSDSGFYLCALNFIGYGYTFGSGTRLTVV.